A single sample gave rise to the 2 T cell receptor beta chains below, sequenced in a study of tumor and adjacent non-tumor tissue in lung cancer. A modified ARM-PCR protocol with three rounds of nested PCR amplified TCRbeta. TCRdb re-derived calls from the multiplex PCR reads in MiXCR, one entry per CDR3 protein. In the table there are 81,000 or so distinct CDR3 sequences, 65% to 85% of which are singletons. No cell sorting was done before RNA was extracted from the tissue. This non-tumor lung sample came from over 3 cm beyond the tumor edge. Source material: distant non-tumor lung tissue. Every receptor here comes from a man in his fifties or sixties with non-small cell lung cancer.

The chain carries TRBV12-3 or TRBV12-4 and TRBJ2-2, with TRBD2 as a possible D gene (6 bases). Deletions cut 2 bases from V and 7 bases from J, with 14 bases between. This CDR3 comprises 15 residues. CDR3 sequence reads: CASSLRLGGFGELFF. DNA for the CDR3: TGTGCCAGCAGTTTAAGGCTGGGGGGATTCGGGGAGCTGTTTTTT.

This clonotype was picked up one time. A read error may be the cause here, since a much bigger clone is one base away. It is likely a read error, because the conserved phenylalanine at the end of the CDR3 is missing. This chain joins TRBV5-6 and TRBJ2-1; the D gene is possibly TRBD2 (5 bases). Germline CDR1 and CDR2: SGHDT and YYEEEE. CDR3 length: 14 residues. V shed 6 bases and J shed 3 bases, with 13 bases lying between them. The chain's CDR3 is CASMLASSYNEQFS. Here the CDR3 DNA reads TGTGCCAGCATGTTAGCGAGTAGCTACAATGAGCAGTTCTCC.